The rows below give T cell receptor beta chains drawn from one sample of a study of cytomegalovirus exposure and HLA in healthy donors. Clones were read by immunoSEQ multiplex PCR, and TCRdb kept only the in-frame ones, dropping some. There are fewer than 150,000 clones in the sample; about 74% occur only once, and roughly 4.9% lies in the top ten. Material for sequencing was PBMCs. The origin of the receptors is a woman aged 45 to 65 in good health and CMV-seronegative. The CDR3 runs from the conserved cysteine through the conserved F or W. D genes are given only for firm matches. Size is stated for part of the rows, as once, few or many counts, or as a class when the clone is expanded.

size	V	J	D	DNA	CDR3
-	TRBV2	TRBJ2-3	TRBD2	TGTGCCAGCAGCGCCTGGGGGCGGGGGGTGGGCACAGATACGCAGTATTTT	CASSAWGRGVGTDTQYF
-	TRBV5-1	TRBJ1-2	TRBD1	TGCGCCAGCAGCTCCCAAGAAGGGGGCTACTATGGCTACACCTTC	CASSSQEGGYYGYTF
-	TRBV30	TRBJ2-6	-	TGTGCCTGGAATCGGGACACCAAACCCGGGGCCAACGTCCTGACTTTC	CAWNRDTKPGANVLTF
-	TRBV7-3	TRBJ1-2	-	TGTGCCAGCAGCTTAACGGAGCTTCGGGGCTACACCTTC	CASSLTELRGYTF
-	TRBV7-9	TRBJ1-1	-	TGTGCCAGCAGCCAAGCCGGGGGGCGCGGAGGTGAAGCTTTCTTT	CASSQAGGRGGEAFF
-	TRBV5-1	TRBJ2-7	-	TGCGCCAGCAGCTTGGCCGGACACACGAGCTCCTACGAGCAGTACTTC	CASSLAGHTSSYEQYF
-	TRBV7-3	TRBJ2-2	TRBD2	TGTGCCAGCAGCCCCTGGGGCGGGGGGGCCGGGGAGCTGTTTTTT	CASSPWGGGAGELFF
-	TRBV7-9	TRBJ1-2	TRBD1	TGTGCCAGCAGCTTAGGACAGGGTGGTAACTATGGCTACACCTTC	CASSLGQGGNYGYTF
-	TRBV7-2	TRBJ1-1	-	TGTGCCAGCAGCTTAGGGGGGAGGCCTCCTGAAGCTTTCTTT	CASSLGGRPPEAFF
-	TRBV7-9	TRBJ1-6	-	TGTGCCAGCAGCAGGGACACGTATTCACCCCTCCACTTT	CASSRDTYSPLHF
few	TRBV11-1	TRBJ2-6	-	TGTGCCAGCAGCTTAGATATTTCTGGGGCCAACGTCCTGACTTTC	CASSLDISGANVLTF
few	TRBV28	TRBJ2-2	TRBD1	TGTGCCAGCAGAAGACAGGGAGAGCTGGAGCTGTTTTTT	CASRRQGELELFF
-	TRBV27	TRBJ1-4	-	TGTGCCAGCAGTTTACAGGGAACTTTTGAAAAACTGTTTTTT	CASSLQGTFEKLFF
few	TRBV19	TRBJ1-5	-	TGTGCCAGTAGTATAGTTGCGGTCATAGATCAGCCCCAGCATTTT	CASSIVAVIDQPQHF
-	TRBV7-2	TRBJ2-4	-	TGTGCCAGCAGCTTAGCCGCCCGGGGACTAAACATTCAGTACTTC	CASSLAARGLNIQYF
-	TRBV7-9	TRBJ2-7	TRBD1	TGTGCCAGCAGCTCTGACAGGGTCGAGCAGTACTTC	CASSSDRVEQYF
-	TRBV7-9	TRBJ2-3	-	TGTGCCAGCCCTACCCCCAGGGGTTTAACAGATACGCAGTATTTT	CASPTPRGLTDTQYF
-	TRBV5-1	TRBJ2-3	TRBD1	TGCGCCAGCAGTTCCAAGACAGGGGGGTTGACAGATACGCAGTATTTT	CASSSKTGGLTDTQYF
-	TRBV6-1	TRBJ2-3	-	TGTGCCAGCAGTCCCTTAGCGGGCACAGATACGCAGTATTTT	CASSPLAGTDTQYF
-	TRBV5-1	TRBJ1-3	-	TGCGCCAGCAGCTTGGGAGGCCGATCCGGAAACACCATATATTTT	CASSLGGRSGNTIYF
-	TRBV18	TRBJ1-4	TRBD1	TGTGCCAGCTCCCAAGACAGGGCCTCTTCTTTGGGGTCTTCTAATGAAAAACTGTTTTTT	CASSQDRASSLGSSNEKLFF
-	TRBV19	TRBJ2-7	-	TGTGCCAGTAGTCCTCGACAGCACCTTGGAGAGCAGTACTTC	CASSPRQHLGEQYF
-	TRBV2	TRBJ1-2	TRBD1	TGTGCCAGCAGTGAACTGGGACAGGTCGGTGGCTACACCTTC	CASSELGQVGGYTF
-	TRBV6-1	TRBJ1-5	-	TGTGCCAGCAGCGGGGGAGGCAATCAGCCCCAGCATTTT	CASSGGGNQPQHF
-	TRBV28	TRBJ2-7	TRBD1	TGTGCCAGCAGTTTAGTGACAGGGGACGAGCAGTACTTC	CASSLVTGDEQYF
-	TRBV27	TRBJ1-3	-	TGTGCCAGCAGTTTATCAGTGGGAGGGATCATATATTTT	CASSLSVGGIIYF
-	TRBV6-6	TRBJ2-3	-	TGTGCCAGCAGTCCACGGACTAACACAGATACGCAGTATTTT	CASSPRTNTDTQYF
-	TRBV11-3	TRBJ2-3	TRBD1	TGTGCCAGCAGCCCCCGACAGGGGAGCACAGATACGCAGTATTTT	CASSPRQGSTDTQYF
-	TRBV5-1	TRBJ1-5	-	TGCGCCAGCAGCCGCGGGGGAGCGAGGGATCAGCCCCAGCATTTT	CASSRGGARDQPQHF
-	TRBV28	TRBJ1-5	TRBD1	TGTGCCAGCAGCAACAGGGGGGCTAGCAATCAGCCCCAGCATTTT	CASSNRGASNQPQHF
-	TRBV18	TRBJ1-2	-	TGTGCCAGCTCACTCGCGGGGGGCGAGAACTATGGCTACACCTTC	CASSLAGGENYGYTF
-	TRBV14	TRBJ1-1	-	TGTGCCAGCAGCCAAGATGGCTGGGCGGGAACTGAAGCTTTCTTT	CASSQDGWAGTEAFF
few	TRBV30	TRBJ1-2	TRBD1	TGTGCCTGGAGTGCCCTGGGACAGGCTGGCTACACCTTC	CAWSALGQAGYTF
-	TRBV14	TRBJ1-3	-	TGTGCCAGCAGCCGCCCATCGGGAAGAGGTGGAAACACCATATATTTT	CASSRPSGRGGNTIYF
-	TRBV6-6	TRBJ2-3	TRBD2	TGTGCCAGCAGACGTAGCGGGGGGTCCGTGACAGATACGCAGTATTTT	CASRRSGGSVTDTQYF
-	TRBV4-1	TRBJ1-5	-	TGCGCCAGCAGCCAAGGGTCAGCGAGAAGCAATCAGCCCCAGCATTTT	CASSQGSARSNQPQHF
-	TRBV6-1	TRBJ1-1	-	TGTGCCAGCAACCCTCCTAGAATGAACACTGAAGCTTTCTTT	CASNPPRMNTEAFF
-	TRBV5-8	TRBJ1-5	TRBD1	TGTGCCAGCAGCTGGGGACAGGGGGATTATAGCAATCAGCCCCAGCATTTT	CASSWGQGDYSNQPQHF
-	TRBV5-4	TRBJ2-7	-	TGTGCCAGCAGCTTGAAATTACAGAGCTCCTACGAGCAGTACTTC	CASSLKLQSSYEQYF
-	TRBV4-2	TRBJ2-7	-	TGTGCCAGCAGCCACCGGACAGCGGACTACGAGCAGTACTTC	CASSHRTADYEQYF
-	TRBV25-1	TRBJ2-5	TRBD2	TGTGCCAGCAGTCGGAGCGGGGGGGCCGGGGAGACCCAGTACTTC	CASSRSGGAGETQYF
-	TRBV5-5	TRBJ2-5	TRBD2	TGTGCCAGCAGCTTGGGTGGGGGAGGGGTCCAAGAGACCCAGTACTTC	CASSLGGGGVQETQYF
-	TRBV4-3	TRBJ2-2	TRBD1	TGCGCCAGCAGCCAAGATCCGCCGGGACAGGGGCCTTCCGGGGAGCTGTTTTTT	CASSQDPPGQGPSGELFF
-	TRBV5-4	TRBJ1-5	TRBD1	TGTGCCAGCAGCTTAGACAGGGGGCACAATCAGCCCCAGCATTTT	CASSLDRGHNQPQHF
-	TRBV7-3	TRBJ2-7	TRBD1	TGTGCCAGCAGTTACGACAGGGGGAAGACCTACGAGCAGTACTTC	CASSYDRGKTYEQYF
-	TRBV5-1	TRBJ1-2	-	TGCGCCAGCAGCTTGATGGCAGGAAATAACTATGGCTACACCTTC	CASSLMAGNNYGYTF
-	TRBV18	TRBJ1-2	-	TGTGCCAGCTCACCATCAACAGGGTATGGCTACACCTTC	CASSPSTGYGYTF
-	TRBV30	TRBJ2-7	TRBD1	TGTGCCTGGAGTGTAAGGACAGGGACTCGGAAATCTCACTACGAGCAGTACTTC	CAWSVRTGTRKSHYEQYF
-	TRBV7-9	TRBJ2-5	TRBD2	TGTGCCAGCAGCTTCCTAGGACTAGCGGGCCGGGAGACCCAGTACTTC	CASSFLGLAGRETQYF
-	TRBV5-1	TRBJ1-2	TRBD1	TGCGCCAGCACCCCTGGGGGGACAGCGGATGGCTACACCTTC	CASTPGGTADGYTF
-	TRBV7-8	TRBJ2-5	-	TGTGCCAGCAGCTTAAGGGGGTCCGAGACCCAGTACTTC	CASSLRGSETQYF
few	TRBV5-1	TRBJ2-3	-	TGCGCCAGCAGCTTGGTTGGGGGCTCTGGGCGCACAGATACGCAGTATTTT	CASSLVGGSGRTDTQYF
-	TRBV10-2	TRBJ1-2	TRBD1	TGCGCCAGCATGGGACAGGGGGTGGGGGGCTACACCTTC	CASMGQGVGGYTF
-	TRBV19	TRBJ2-1	TRBD2	TGTGCCAGTACCCAAGCGGGGGAGCAGTTCTTC	CASTQAGEQFF
-	TRBV5-8	TRBJ2-1	-	TGTGCCAGCAGCTTGGTTCGAGGTAGGCAGTTCTTC	CASSLVRGRQFF
-	TRBV25-1	TRBJ2-7	TRBD1	TGTGCCAGCAGAGACAGGGAACGATACGAGCAGTACTTC	CASRDRERYEQYF
-	TRBV7-7	TRBJ2-5	-	TGTGCTAGCAGCGAATCGAAGGGGCAGTACTTC	CASSESKGQYF